The text below deals with one T cell receptor (beta chain). Its target is not known. The CDR3 runs 15 residues. The ends lost 5 bases at V and 3 bases at J; junction bases unmatched: 6. In germline, CDR1 is SGHTA, CDR2 FQGNSA. Assay used: immunoSEQ multiplex PCR; TCRdb lists only in-frame clones, some missing. The sample lists about 100,000 clones, more than 65% occurring once. Indicated time point: blood 4 weeks post-SBRT, at nephrectomy. Treatment described: 15 Gy SBRT to primary tumor, nephrectomy 4 weeks later. Nephrectomy followed 15 Gy stereotactic body radiation by 4 weeks. The data were obtained in a study of radiation and T cells in renal cell carcinoma. Overall study results and limits: No pretreatment tumor biopsies were available for baseline clonotypes.

The rearrangement links TRBV7-2 to TRBJ1-4, with 7 bases aligning to TRBD1. The clonotype comes from a man in his fifties or sixties with renal cell carcinoma. The specimen comprised blood, sampled from a patient whose treatment included radiotherapy and nephrectomy. This CDR3 is CASSQRQGSNEKLFF. The CDR3 nucleotides are TGTGCCAGCAGCCAACGACAGGGATCTAATGAAAAACTGTTTTTT.